The 24 T cell receptor beta chains in this list originate from one sample, sequenced in a study of blood T cell repertoires in COVID-19. Only in-frame clones appear in the TCRdb table, and some are missing; sequencing was by immunoSEQ multiplex PCR. The repertoire holds around 99,000 clones, with around three quarters as singletons. Sequenced input: peripheral blood. The receptors were sampled from a human donor in a cohort sampled during active or convalescent COVID-19.

This rearrangement joins TRBV20-1 to TRBJ2-7; 7 bases agree with TRBD2. The CDR3 contains 12 residues. With 3 bases clipped from V and 5 bases from J, the junction kept 4 bases outside the gene matches. CDR1 is DFQATT and CDR2 is SNEGSKA in the germline V gene (reference sequence). The CDR3 bases are TGCAGTGCTAGTGGACTAGTGGACGAGCAGTACTTC. Translation: CSASGLVDEQYF.

The genes are TRBV5-8 and TRBJ1-1, with 7 positions matching TRBD1. The CDR3 loop spans 17 amino acids. CDR1 SGHTS and CDR2 YDEGEE come from the germline V gene. V was pared by 0 bases and J by 0 bases, with 8 bases of the junction left unmatched. The CDR3 sequence is CASSLGQGLFMNTEAFF. Here the CDR3 DNA reads TGTGCCAGCAGCTTGGGACAGGGACTCTTCATGAACACTGAAGCTTTCTTT.

The V and J genes are TRBV4-3 and TRBJ2-1, with 10 bases lining up with TRBD2. Germline values: CDR1 LGHNA, CDR2 YSLEER. The CDR3 sequence is 18 residues long. Germline trimming cut 2 bases from V and 1 base from J; bases unmatched to any gene: 8. This CDR3 is CASSQKSPGLASYNEQFF. The CDR3 coding sequence is TGCGCCAGCAGCCAAAAGTCCCCGGGACTAGCGTCCTACAATGAGCAGTTCTTC.

Only a few counts were recorded for this clone. The chain links TRBV2 to TRBJ1-6; D possibly corresponds to TRBD1 (6 bases). This CDR3 comprises 14 residues. From germline, CDR1 is SNHLY and CDR2 FYNNEI. With 8 bases removed from V and 5 bases from J, the gap between germline ends came to 13 bases. Here the CDR3 reads CASLSGVNNSPLHF. The CDR3 DNA reads TGTGCCAGCTTATCAGGGGTGAATAATTCACCCCTCCACTTT.

The rearrangement uses TRBV21-1 and TRBJ2-5; the listed D gene, TRBD1, was not tested against the DNA. TRBV21-1 is a pseudogene locus. The CDR3 is made up of 16 amino acids. The CDR3 spells CASSKLVRGQQETQYF. CDR3 DNA sequence: TGTGCCAGCAGCAAATTGGTCAGGGGGCAACAAGAGACCCAGTACTTC.

This chain uses TRBV4-3 with TRBJ1-2, with D perhaps matching TRBD1 (5 bases). The V end was cut by 4 bases, the J end by 6 bases, with 15 bases between. CDR3 length equals 14 residues. In germline, CDR1 is LGHNA, CDR2 YSLEER. Written as DNA, the CDR3 is TGCGCCAGCAGCCCGACCGGGAGAGGGGATGGCTACACCTTC. This encodes CASSPTGRGDGYTF.

The chain joins TRBV7-8 to TRBJ1-2; 7 nucleotides line up with TRBD1. CDR1 is SGHVS, CDR2 FQNEAQ, per germline. This CDR3 comprises 15 residues. J gave up 0 bases and V 5 bases, and 6 bases lay outside the gene matches. CDR3 residues: CASSARQGANYGYTF. The CDR3 DNA reads as TGTGCCAGCAGCGCACGACAGGGAGCTAACTATGGCTACACCTTC.

The chain has TRBV9 and TRBJ1-2; possible D gene TRBD1, 6 bases. CDR1 and CDR2 from the germline V gene are SGDLS and YYNGEE. V lost 0 bases and J lost 4, with 10 bases in between. The CDR3 loop spans 14 amino acids. CDR3: CASSVGQASYGYTF. DNA of the CDR3: TGTGCCAGCAGCGTAGGACAGGCCAGCTATGGCTACACCTTC. The full variable domain, its missing parts supplied by reference TRBV9 and TRBJ1-2, is DSGVTQTPKHLITATGQRVTLRCSPRSGDLSVYWYQQSLDQGLQFLIQYYNGEERAKGNILERFSAQQFPDLHSELNLSSLELGDSALYFCASSVGQASYGYTFGSGTRLTVV.

This clone was counted at least ten times. The chain has TRBV2 and TRBJ2-5; 10 bases agree with TRBD1. CDR1 is SNHLY, CDR2 FYNNEI, per germline. The CDR3 runs to 15 residues. The junction had 7 bases not matched to a gene; V was cut back by 4 bases and J by 5 bases. The CDR3 nucleotides read TGTGCCAGCAGTGCCGGGACAGGGGTCATTGAGACCCAGTACTTC. Encoded protein: CASSAGTGVIETQYF.

This sequence joins TRBV12-5 and TRBJ2-7; weak D call: TRBD2 (6 bases). The V gene's germline CDR1 is LGHNT and CDR2 FRNRAP. V lost 5 bases, J lost 2 bases, and 13 bases lay in between. This CDR3 region has 14 residues. The CDR3 spells CASGPTGLPYEQYF. The CDR3 coding sequence is TGTGCTAGTGGTCCGACGGGACTCCCCTACGAGCAGTACTTC.

The chain carries TRBV13 and TRBJ2-1; perhaps TRBD2 as D (7 bases). CDR1 PRHDT and CDR2 FYEKMQ come from the germline V gene (reference sequence). V shed 2 bases and J shed 5 bases, with 13 bases lying between them. This CDR3 contains 15 residues. CDR3 coding DNA: TGTGCCAGCAGCTTATTCGGGGGGCGGAACAATGAGCAGTTCTTC. This encodes CASSLFGGRNNEQFF.

J is TRBJ1-5 and V is TRBV24-1; 7 positions agree with TRBD1. Trimming removed 3 bases from V and 4 bases from J; junction bases left unmatched: 2. Germline lookup yields CDR1 KGHDR and CDR2 SFDVKD. The CDR3 is 14 residues long. As DNA, the CDR3 is TGTGCCACCAGTGATATACAGGGGAATCAGCCCCAGCATTTT. It codes for CATSDIQGNQPQHF.

This clone was picked up a small number of times. The chain couples TRBV28 to TRBJ1-5, with 7 bases aligning to TRBD1. The J segment lost 4 bases and the V segment lost 5 bases, leaving 8 bases of the junction unmatched. This CDR3 region has 15 residues. Looked up from germline, CDR1 is MDHEN and CDR2 is SYDVKM. CDR3 nucleotides: TGTGCCAGCAGTCCCTCAACAGGGGCGAATCAGCCCCAGCATTTT. It specifies CASSPSTGANQPQHF.

A word on this clone: One junction end disagrees with the germline gene, perhaps due to a read error. V is TRBV5-5 and J is TRBJ1-5, with D unclear. The germline gives CDR1 SGHKS, CDR2 YYEKEE (reference sequence). CDR3 size: 14 residues. The CDR3 spells CASTLGYANQPQHF. The CDR3 bases are TGTGCCAGCACCTTGGGTTACGCGAATCAGCCCCAGCATTTT.

The rearrangement joins TRBV5-1 to TRBJ1-4; D gene ambiguous. The CDR3 sequence is 15 residues long. CDR1 is SGHRS and CDR2 is YFSETQ in the germline V gene. Between the trimmed V and J ends, which lost 6 bases and 1 base, there was a span of 13 bases. CDR3 bases: TGCGCCAGCAAGAGTTCGGCAGGAACTAATGAAAAACTGTTTTTT. Its translation: CASKSSAGTNEKLFF. Full variable domain (missing parts from reference TRBV5-1 and TRBJ1-4): KAGVTQTPRYLIKTRGQQVTLSCSPISGHRSVSWYQQTPGQGLQFLFEYFSETQRNKGNFPGRFSGRQFSNSRSEMNVSTLELGDSALYLCASKSSAGTNEKLFFGSGTQLSVL.

The chain links TRBV10-3 to TRBJ2-7; D is possibly TRBD1 (6 bases). This CDR3 is 17 amino acids long. The germline CDR1 and CDR2 sequences are ENHRY and SYGVKD. The V end was cut by 4 bases, the J end by 0 bases, with 19 bases between. DNA for the CDR3: TGTGCCATCAGTGCCCCAGGGAGAACAGGGAACTCCTACGAGCAGTACTTC. This gives the protein CAISAPGRTGNSYEQYF.

The rearrangement joins TRBV27 to TRBJ2-3; maybe TRBD2 (5 bases). This CDR3 contains 15 residues. V was trimmed by 2 bases and J by 1 base, leaving 10 bases between them. Germline V gene lookup returns CDR1 MNHEY and CDR2 SMNVEV (reference sequence). The CDR3 sequence is CASSLLRVRTDTQYF. The CDR3 region has the DNA TGTGCCAGCAGTTTACTGAGGGTACGCACAGATACGCAGTATTTT.

The rearrangement joins TRBV5-6 to TRBJ2-1; TRBD2 might be the D (6 bases). CDR1 SGHDT and CDR2 YYEEEE come from the germline V gene. CDR3 length: 16 residues. V lost 2 bases, J lost 0 bases, and 12 bases lay in between. CDR3 DNA sequence: TGTGCCAGCAGCTTTTTGGACGGGGGCTCCTACAATGAGCAGTTCTTC. Its translation is CASSFLDGGSYNEQFF.

The chain has TRBV12-5 and TRBJ1-4, with 7 bases matching TRBD1. Germline CDR1 is LGHNT and CDR2 is FRNRAP. Losses at the gene ends were 8 bases for V and 4 bases for J; bases not matched to a gene: 7. CDR3 length: 14 amino acids. CDR3 amino acids: CASTRGQLNEKLFF. CDR3 bases: TGTGCTAGTACCCGGGGACAGCTTAATGAAAAACTGTTTTTT.

The rearrangement uses TRBV7-9 and TRBJ2-3, with TRBD2 matching over 10 bases. The germline gives CDR1 SEHNR, CDR2 FQNEAQ (reference sequence). The CDR3 consists of 15 residues. V gave up 3 bases and J gave up 1 base; unmatched junction bases: 1. This chain's CDR3 is CASSFGTSGTDTQYF. DNA of the CDR3: TGTGCCAGCAGCTTTGGGACTAGCGGCACAGATACGCAGTATTTT.

This clone came up a few times. This chain links TRBV10-1 with TRBJ2-3, with D possibly being TRBD1 (6 bases). Trimming took 5 bases from V and 9 from J, leaving 12 bases between them. CDR3 length: 12 residues. Germline assignment: CDR1 WNHNN and CDR2 SYGVQD (reference sequence). The chain's CDR3 is CASSHQGMTQYF. The DNA of the CDR3 is TGCGCCAGCAGTCATCAGGGGATGACGCAGTATTTT.

The rearrangement links TRBV4-3 to TRBJ2-3; D might be TRBD2 (6 bases). Germline V gene data show CDR1 as LGHNA and CDR2 as YSLEER. Trimming removed 1 base from V and 1 base from J, with 9 bases in between. The CDR3 length is 15 residues. CDR3 region: CASSQGWGGTDTQYF. CDR3 sequence (DNA): TGCGCCAGCAGCCAAGGCTGGGGGGGCACAGATACGCAGTATTTT.

The chain links TRBV9 to TRBJ2-3, with TRBD2 matching 9 bases. The CDR3 spans 17 residues. Per the germline V gene, CDR1 is SGDLS and CDR2 is YYNGEE. J was trimmed by 2 bases and V by 0 bases; bases with no gene match: 7. The CDR3 region has the DNA TGTGCCAGCAGCGTAGCTATCGCGGGAGGGTTCACAGATACGCAGTATTTT. As protein: CASSVAIAGGFTDTQYF.

This clone turned up a few times. The rearrangement uses TRBV27 and TRBJ2-7, with a possible D match to TRBD1 (6 bases). Trimming took 2 bases from V and 3 from J, leaving 26 bases between them. Germline V gene lookup returns CDR1 MNHEY and CDR2 SMNVEV (reference sequence). This CDR3 has 19 amino acids. In nucleotides, the CDR3 is TGTGCCAGCAGTTTAAAGAGACGAGGTGGGGACATTGGACACTACGAGCAGTACTTC. Translation: CASSLKRRGGDIGHYEQYF.